These 32 T cell receptor beta chains came from one sample sequenced in a study of shared clonotypes between healthy human individuals. Libraries were prepared by immunoSEQ multiplex PCR; TCRdb keeps only in-frame clonotypes and omits some of them. Here the sample spans roughly 1,100,000 clones, roughly 80% being singletons. The sequencing input was memory CD4+ T cells sorted from blood. Subset meaning: CD45RA-negative fraction. These receptors all come from a man younger than 35 in good health.

The chain links TRBV28 to TRBJ2-2; 10 nucleotides line up with TRBD1. J lost 6 bases, V lost 5 bases, and 12 bases had no gene match. The CDR3 runs 17 residues. Germline V gives CDR1 MDHEN, CDR2 SYDVKM. The CDR3 DNA reads as TGTGCCAGCAGTCAACAAATCGGACAGGGGGACCCCGGGGAGCTGTTTTTT. It translates to CASSQQIGQGDPGELFF.

The rearrangement uses TRBV6-5 and TRBJ2-2; 9 positions agree with TRBD1. The CDR3 spans 13 residues. Trimming cost V 6 bases and J 5 bases; bases outside gene matches: 1. Looked up from germline, CDR1 is MNHEY and CDR2 is SVGAGI. For the CDR3, the DNA is TGTGCCAGCAGGGGACAGGGTACCGGGGAGCTGTTTTTT. Protein sequence: CASRGQGTGELFF.

Comment on this clone: Other DNA variants within this sample encode the same CDR3. The chain employs TRBV5-1 and TRBJ2-1; 7 positions match TRBD1. Germline V gene data show CDR1 as SGHRS and CDR2 as YFSETQ. This CDR3 has 15 amino acids. The trim removed 5 bases at V and 3 bases at J, leaving 8 bases unmatched. The CDR3 DNA follows: TGCGCCAGCAGTCTAGGGGCAGGGGGCTACAATGAGCAGTTCTTC. Amino acids: CASSLGAGGYNEQFF.

The V and J genes are TRBV5-1 and TRBJ2-1, with TRBD2 as a possible D gene (6 bases). Germline CDR1 reads SGHRS; CDR2 reads YFSETQ. Deletions cut 1 base from V and 9 bases from J, with 26 bases between. This CDR3 is built from 18 residues. The DNA for the CDR3 is TGCGCCAGCAGCTTGAACCGGATCGGGGGTAATACTGGTGGTGAGCAGTTCTTC. Translated, it gives CASSLNRIGGNTGGEQFF.

The chain carries TRBV6-6 and TRBJ2-2, with unresolved D. V was trimmed by 2 bases and J by 4 bases, leaving 11 bases between them. From germline, CDR1 is MNHNY and CDR2 SVGAGI (reference sequence). This CDR3 comprises 15 residues. The CDR3 sequence is CASSYGQVITGELFF. For the CDR3, the DNA is TGTGCCAGCAGTTACGGGCAGGTCATCACCGGGGAGCTGTTTTTT.

The V call is TRBV5-1, the J call TRBJ2-7, with D uncertain. Germline CDR1 and CDR2: SGHRS and YFSETQ. The CDR3 consists of 14 residues. V was clipped by 0 bases and J by 3 bases, with 10 bases between them. The CDR3 loop reads CASSLANSYYEQYF. The DNA for the CDR3 is TGCGCCAGCAGCTTGGCCAACAGCTACTACGAGCAGTACTTC.

The chain recombines TRBV5-4 with TRBJ1-4; maybe TRBD1 (5 bases). Trimming left V 2 bases short and J 0 bases short, with 8 bases between. Germline lookup yields CDR1 SGHNT and CDR2 YYREEE (reference sequence). The CDR3 runs 15 residues. The CDR3 loop reads CASSFQGTTNEKLFF. The CDR3 DNA follows: TGTGCCAGCAGCTTTCAGGGAACAACTAATGAAAAACTGTTTTTT.

This chain joins TRBV9 and TRBJ1-6; D call uncertain. Trimming took 2 bases from V and 6 from J, leaving 6 bases between them. Germline loops: CDR1 SGDLS, CDR2 YYNGEE. This CDR3 has 13 residues. In DNA, the CDR3 is TGTGCCAGCAGCGTTAGTGCTAATTCACCCCTCCACTTT. Protein product: CASSVSANSPLHF.

A note on this clone: Other DNA sequences of this sample code for an identical CDR3. This chain joins TRBV18 and TRBJ1-1, with 8 bases matching TRBD1. The CDR3 spans 14 residues. Germline CDR1 and CDR2: KGHSH and LQKENI. With V trimmed by 3 bases and J by 1 base, 1 base remained unmatched. CDR3 DNA sequence: TGTGCCAGCTCACCCCAGGGGGCGAACACTGAAGCTTTCTTT. Protein product: CASSPQGANTEAFF. The full variable domain, in which reference TRBV18 and TRBJ1-1 provide the parts outside the CDR3, is NAGVMQNPRHLVRRRGQEARLRCSPMKGHSHVYWYRQLPEEGLKFMVYLQKENIIDESGMPKERFSAEFPKEGPSILRIQQVVRGDSAAYFCASSPQGANTEAFFGQGTRLTVV.

V gene TRBV4-1 combines with J gene TRBJ1-5; D is unclear. In germline, CDR1 is MGHRA, CDR2 YSYEKL. V was pared by 0 bases and J by 9 bases, with 18 bases between. This CDR3 has 16 amino acids. The CDR3 is CASSQDDWGKGSPQHF. The CDR3 coding sequence is TGCGCCAGCAGCCAAGATGATTGGGGAAAAGGATCGCCCCAGCATTTT.

The chain combines TRBV6-1 with TRBJ1-1; no clear D gene. Trimming removed 2 bases from V and 11 bases from J, with 6 bases in between. Germline assignment: CDR1 MNHNS and CDR2 SASEGT. This CDR3 has 10 residues. CDR3 region: CASSEWWAFF. In DNA form, the CDR3 reads TGTGCCAGCAGTGAATGGTGGGCTTTCTTT.

This clone came up a few times. The rearrangement links TRBV10-2 to TRBJ1-1, with 9 bases lining up with TRBD1. CDR3 size: 13 residues. The germline gives CDR1 WSHSY, CDR2 SAAADI. With 3 bases clipped from V and 11 bases from J, the junction kept 7 bases outside the gene matches. The CDR3 reads CASSEQGAVKAFF. The CDR3 nucleotides read TGCGCCAGCAGTGAACAGGGGGCGGTCAAGGCTTTCTTT.

Here the CDR3 DNA reads TGTGCCAGCAGCTCGGCGGTTGCCGCGGGGGACGGGGAGCTGTTTTTT. Translation gives CASSSAVAAGDGELFF. The V gene is TRBV5-4, the J gene TRBJ2-2, with 7 bases identical to TRBD2. Germline V gene lookup returns CDR1 SGHNT and CDR2 YYREEE (reference sequence). V was clipped by 3 bases and J by 7 bases; unmatched bases: 12. This CDR3 has 16 amino acids.

V is TRBV29-1 and J is TRBJ1-1; the D gene is possibly TRBD1 (5 bases). V lost 7 bases and J 5 bases, leaving 14 bases between the germline ends. The CDR3 totals 12 residues. Looked up from germline, CDR1 is SQVTM and CDR2 is ANQGSEA. The CDR3 protein is CSGAGGYTEAFF. The CDR3 DNA reads as TGCAGCGGTGCCGGGGGGTATACTGAAGCTTTCTTT.

V and J are TRBV6-4 and TRBJ2-3; D not resolved. The germline gives CDR1 MRHNA, CDR2 SNTAGT. This CDR3 has 9 residues. V lost 5 bases to trimming and J lost 8 bases, with 2 bases between them. This chain's CDR3 is CASSSTQYF. CDR3 nucleotides: TGTGCCAGCAGTAGTACGCAGTATTTT.

The chain joins TRBV21-1 to TRBJ2-7; the table's D gene call, TRBD1, was not cross checked with the DNA. TRBV21-1 has pseudogene status. This CDR3 is built from 16 residues. The CDR3 spells CASSPHQDRVLYEQYF. As DNA, the CDR3 is TGTGCCAGCAGCCCCCACCAGGACAGGGTCCTCTACGAGCAGTACTTC.

The V call is TRBV10-3, the J call TRBJ2-2, with D possibly matching TRBD1 (6 bases). The germline CDR1 and CDR2 sequences are ENHRY and SYGVKD. This CDR3 has 15 residues. The ends were cut back, 11 bases at V and 11 bases at J, with 27 bases in the middle. The CDR3 region is CAAKPGQGDGGELFF. The DNA of the CDR3 is TGTGCCGCTAAACCGGGACAAGGGGATGGGGGAGAGCTGTTTTTT.

The rearrangement uses TRBV11-2 and TRBJ1-1; D is possibly TRBD1 (6 bases). V lost 5 bases to trimming and J lost 3 bases, with 16 bases between them. The CDR3 sequence is 15 residues long. Germline V gives CDR1 SGHAT, CDR2 FQNNGV. In DNA form, the CDR3 reads TGTGCCAGCAGCCCTACGATGGGGGGGCACACTGAAGCTTTCTTT. Its protein product is CASSPTMGGHTEAFF.

V gene TRBV5-1 combines with J gene TRBJ2-3; the match to TRBD1 covers 12 bases. CDR1 is SGHRS, CDR2 YFSETQ, per germline. Trimming cost V 0 bases and J 2 bases; bases outside gene matches: 1. The CDR3 loop spans 16 amino acids. The CDR3 nucleotides read TGCGCCAGCAGCTTGGTGGGACAGGGGGCCACAGATACGCAGTATTTT. It codes for CASSLVGQGATDTQYF.

V gene TRBV11-3 combines with J gene TRBJ2-7; tentatively, D is TRBD1 (5 bases). With 5 bases removed from V and 4 bases from J, the gap between germline ends came to 15 bases. Germline V gene data show CDR1 as SGHNT and CDR2 as YENEEA. The length of the CDR3 is 14 residues. The DNA for the CDR3 is TGTGCCAGCAGCGGACACCCCGATGGGTACGAGCAGTACTTC. Amino acid sequence: CASSGHPDGYEQYF.

In the case of this clone: The same CDR3 can be traced to other DNA sequences in this sample. The chain is built from TRBV7-2 and TRBJ2-1, with 9 bases identical to TRBD2. The CDR3 consists of 15 residues. Germline V CDR1 and CDR2: SGHTA, FQGNSA. V lost 1 base to trimming and J lost 6 bases; unmatched junction nucleotides: 4. CDR3 residues: CASSLGLAGFNEQFF. The CDR3, as DNA: TGTGCCAGCAGCTTAGGCCTAGCGGGATTCAATGAGCAGTTCTTC.

The chain recombines TRBV18 with TRBJ1-3; D is unclear. The germline V gene has CDR1 KGHSH and CDR2 LQKENI. CDR3 length equals 15 residues. The V gene lost 3 bases and the J gene lost 0 bases, with 9 bases spanning the gap. CDR3 DNA sequence: TGTGCCAGCTCACCGTCAAGGAGCTCTGGAAACACCATATATTTT. Its translation: CASSPSRSSGNTIYF.

Here the CDR3 reads CATGGGGGRGTQYF. The DNA of the CDR3 is TGTGCCACCGGAGGTGGCGGGGGCCGCGGGACCCAGTACTTC. V usage is TRBV10-3 and J usage is TRBJ2-5; possibly TRBD2 for D (7 bases). V lost 10 bases and J lost 7, with 22 bases in between. This CDR3 has 14 residues. Looked up from germline, CDR1 is ENHRY and CDR2 is SYGVKD.

The chain joins TRBV6-6 to TRBJ2-2, with D perhaps given as TRBD1 or TRBD2 (5 bases each). The V end lost 2 bases, the J end lost 4 bases, and 11 bases lay between the germline ends. Germline V lookup: CDR1 MNHNY, CDR2 SVGAGI (reference sequence). CDR3 length: 15 amino acids. For the CDR3, the DNA is TGTGCCAGCAGTTACGGGACCCGGGGCACCGGGGAGCTGTTTTTT. Translating it yields CASSYGTRGTGELFF.

The CDR3 DNA follows: TGCGCCAGCAGCCAGGGGGCCTGGACTGAAGCTTTCTTT. This codes for CASSQGAWTEAFF. V gene TRBV4-1 combines with J gene TRBJ1-1; TRBD1 might be the D (6 bases). V was trimmed by 3 bases and J by 5 bases, leaving 10 bases between them. From germline, CDR1 is MGHRA and CDR2 YSYEKL. CDR3 size: 13 residues.

This chain links TRBV10-2 with TRBJ1-6, with D perhaps matching TRBD1 (6 bases). CDR1 WSHSY and CDR2 SAAADI come from the germline V gene. The V gene lost 6 bases and the J gene lost 10 bases, with 13 bases spanning the gap. The CDR3 has 13 residues. CDR3 bases: TGCGCCAGCAGAAGTACAGGGTACTCACCCCTCCACTTT. It specifies CASRSTGYSPLHF.

J is TRBJ2-1 and V is TRBV6-1; D not certain. Trimming pared 0 bases from V and 10 bases from J, leaving 4 bases between. The CDR3 extends over 11 amino acids. Germline assignment: CDR1 MNHNS and CDR2 SASEGT. CDR3 sequence (DNA): TGTGCCAGCAGTGAAGCCCAGGAGCAGTTCTTC. Translation gives CASSEAQEQFF.

The rearrangement links TRBV28 to TRBJ1-3; D might be TRBD1 (5 bases). The V and J ends lost 5 bases and 8 bases respectively, with 25 bases between them. Germline values: CDR1 MDHEN, CDR2 SYDVKM. CDR3 length: 17 amino acids. The CDR3: CASSPTSLVRRGDTIYF. The DNA of the CDR3 is TGTGCCAGCAGTCCTACGTCTCTGGTCAGGAGAGGGGACACCATATATTTT.

As to this clone: This clone may be a read error of a much larger clone one base away. The identical CDR3 is also encoded by other nucleotide sequences in the sample. CDR3 DNA sequence: TGTGCCAGCAGCCGCGACTCCCCGGACAGAGCCCACGAGCAGTACTTC. This codes for CASSRDSPDRAHEQYF. The gene calls are TRBV7-2 and TRBJ2-7; D is possibly TRBD1 (6 bases). Germline CDR1 SGHTA, CDR2 FQGNSA. The CDR3 spans 16 residues. Trimming took 5 bases from V and 5 from J, leaving 22 bases between them.

CDR3 bases: TGTGCCAGCAGCCCACAGAGGGACAGCTCTGGAAACACCATATATTTT. Translated, it gives CASSPQRDSSGNTIYF. V and J are TRBV9 and TRBJ1-3; 7 bases match TRBD1. The CDR3 runs to 16 residues. The germline CDR1 and CDR2 sequences are SGDLS and YYNGEE. Losses at the gene ends were 4 bases for V and 0 bases for J; bases not matched to a gene: 7.

This chain joins TRBV5-1 and TRBJ2-3; D is uncertain. From germline, CDR1 is SGHRS and CDR2 YFSETQ. The CDR3 is made up of 13 amino acids. V lost 2 bases and J 2 bases, leaving 6 bases between the germline ends. The CDR3 DNA follows: TGCGCCAGCAGCTTACGAGTCACAGATACGCAGTATTTT. This gives the protein CASSLRVTDTQYF.

The chain carries TRBV7-2 and TRBJ2-1; 10 bases fit TRBD2. CDR3 length: 15 residues. The J segment lost 7 bases and the V segment lost 5 bases, leaving 8 bases of the junction unmatched. The germline V gene encodes CDR1 SGHTA and CDR2 FQGNSA. The CDR3 region has the DNA TGTGCCAGCAGCGTTAGCGGGGGGCCGGGTAATGAGCAGTTCTTC. Amino acid sequence: CASSVSGGPGNEQFF.